This T cell receptor beta chain was profiled in a study of blood T cells in healthy people across ages. The CDR3 is 14 amino acids. The V end lost 8 bases, the J end lost 4 bases, and 17 bases lay between the germline ends. Germline CDR1 reads MNHEY; CDR2 reads SVGAGI. All donors came from Russia, were Caucasian and healthy, and spanned ages about 6 to 100. Combining a sample-barcoded 5' primer with a J-beta primer mix, a second PCR ran for roughly 7 to 12 cycles. TCRdb reanalysed the 5' RACE reads using MiXCR and keeps one entry per CDR3 protein. This table holds 450,000 to 700,000 distinct CDR3 sequences, 27% found once.

The chain joins TRBV6-5 to TRBJ2-5, with D possibly being TRBD1 (6 bases). The sequencing sample was made of blood. The origin of this receptor is a woman in her seventies in good health. The CDR3, as DNA: TGTGCCAGCCTGAAGGCAGGGGCAGGAGAGACCCAGTACTTC. Translation gives CASLKAGAGETQYF.